The rows below give T cell receptor beta chains drawn from one sample of a study of blood T cell repertoires in COVID-19. Sequencing used immunoSEQ multiplex PCR; TCRdb keeps in-frame clones, though not all of them. The repertoire consists of more than 90,000 clones, with about 80% occurring once and the leading ten covering around 4%. The sequenced material came from peripheral blood. These receptors all stem from a man aged 55 to 70 with acute or convalescent COVID-19. Both conserved end residues are part of each CDR3. The D gene is left open where the match is weak. Clone size, where shown, is once, few, many, or a class for clones that have expanded.

CDR3aa	CDR3nt	abundance	j_gene	d_gene	v_gene
CASSLGREFGELFF	TGTGCCAGCAGCTTAGGACGGGAGTTCGGGGAGCTGTTTTTT	.	TRBJ2-2	.	TRBV7-2
CASSFWTSAQETQYF	TGTGCCAGCAGCTTCTGGACTAGCGCACAAGAGACCCAGTACTTC	.	TRBJ2-5	TRBD2	TRBV7-9
CASSPPSAGVQETQYF	TGTGCCAGCAGCCCCCCCTCAGCGGGGGTCCAAGAGACCCAGTACTTC	.	TRBJ2-5	TRBD2	TRBV11-2
CASTPGLAGDTQYF	TGTGCCAGCACCCCGGGACTAGCAGGAGATACGCAGTATTTT	.	TRBJ2-3	TRBD2	TRBV2
CASSQGVGGSAEAFF	TGTGCCAGCAGCCAAGGGGTAGGGGGTTCCGCTGAAGCTTTCTTT	.	TRBJ1-1	.	TRBV3-1/TRBV3-2
CASSPALADETQYF	TGTGCCAGCTCACCAGCCCTAGCGGACGAGACCCAGTACTTC	.	TRBJ2-5	TRBD2	TRBV18
CASSIGPGVNSPLHF	TGTGCCAGTAGTATAGGGCCGGGGGTCAATTCACCCCTCCACTTT	.	TRBJ1-6	.	TRBV19
CASRGSNYGYTF	TGTGCCAGTAGGGGATCTAACTATGGCTACACCTTC	.	TRBJ1-2	.	TRBV5-4
CASSVGFWDFSTDTQYF	TGTGCCAGCAGCGTAGGCTTCTGGGACTTTAGCACAGATACGCAGTATTTT	once	TRBJ2-3	.	TRBV9
CSVWGTYNEQFF	TGCAGCGTTTGGGGGACATACAATGAGCAGTTCTTC	.	TRBJ2-1	.	TRBV29-1
CASSHLGQPQHF	TGTGCCAGCAGCCACCTAGGTCAGCCCCAGCATTTT	.	TRBJ1-5	.	TRBV3-1/TRBV3-2
CATRAWGSPLHF	TGTGCCACCCGAGCTTGGGGCTCACCCCTCCACTTT	.	TRBJ1-6	.	TRBV27
CASSPDSSGANVLTF	TGCGCCAGCAGCCCCGACAGTTCGGGGGCCAACGTCCTGACTTTC	.	TRBJ2-6	.	TRBV10-1
CASSPGRLAGAFGTDTQYF	TGTGCCAGCTCACCAGGTCGGCTAGCGGGGGCCTTTGGCACAGATACGCAGTATTTT	few	TRBJ2-3	TRBD2	TRBV18
CASSSRDRGYTIYF	TGTGCCAGCAGCTCCCGGGACAGGGGATACACCATATATTTT	.	TRBJ1-3	TRBD1	TRBV3-1/TRBV3-2
CASSYRQINEQFF	TGTGCCAGCAGTTACCGACAAATCAATGAGCAGTTCTTC	.	TRBJ2-1	.	TRBV6-2/TRBV6-3
CASSRRWGVNTGELFF	TGTGCCAGCAGCAGAAGGTGGGGAGTGAACACCGGGGAGCTGTTTTTT	.	TRBJ2-2	.	TRBV21-1
CASSKREDFRETQYF	TGTGCCAGTTCCAAGCGGGAGGACTTCCGGGAGACCCAGTACTTC	.	TRBJ2-5	TRBD2	TRBV19
CSVGGRLLGRVGELFF	TGCAGCGTTGGCGGGAGGCTACTGGGGAGGGTTGGGGAGCTGTTTTTT	once	TRBJ2-2	TRBD2	TRBV29-1
CASSLGDRGYTF	TGTGCCAGCAGCTTGGGGGACAGGGGCTACACCTTC	.	TRBJ1-2	TRBD1	TRBV5-4
CASNWDSSNQPQHF	TGTGCCAGCAATTGGGACTCCAGCAATCAGCCCCAGCATTTT	.	TRBJ1-5	.	TRBV2
CASSQGPSGVGYTF	TGCGCCAGCAGCCAAGGTCCCTCCGGGGTTGGCTACACCTTC	.	TRBJ1-2	.	TRBV4-1
CASFPTGAGSPLHF	TGTGCCAGCTTCCCGACAGGGGCGGGTTCACCCCTCCACTTT	.	TRBJ1-6	TRBD1	TRBV27
CSARDRDTYYGYTF	TGCAGCGCCCGGGACAGGGACACCTACTATGGCTACACCTTC	few	TRBJ1-2	TRBD1	TRBV29-1
CASSEFPGGPNEQFF	TGCGCCAGCAGTGAGTTTCCGGGGGGGCCGAATGAGCAGTTCTTC	.	TRBJ2-1	TRBD2	TRBV10-1
CASSLAESFSGNTIYF	TGTGCCAGCAGCTTGGCGGAGAGCTTCTCTGGAAACACCATATATTTT	.	TRBJ1-3	.	TRBV5-6
CASSQEGFAGVGNEQFF	TGTGCCAGCAGCCAAGAGGGATTTGCGGGAGTGGGGAATGAGCAGTTCTTC	once	TRBJ2-1	TRBD2	TRBV3-1/TRBV3-2